A single T cell receptor (beta chain) is shown here with its context. Its antigen is not known. Trimming removed 5 bases at V and 5 bases at J, with 17 bases between. The CDR3 extends over 15 amino acids. Germline values: CDR1 SGHNT, CDR2 YYREEE (reference sequence). Method: immunoSEQ multiplex PCR; TCRdb's copy keeps in-frame clones and lacks some. The sample lists around 2.3 million clones; more than 90% were seen once. This sample stems from a study of shared clonotypes between healthy human individuals. Findings of the study overall: Clonotypes which were not shared had lower generation probabilities than clonotypes that all four donors shared.

The chain couples TRBV5-4 to TRBJ2-1; D perhaps matches TRBD2 (5 bases). The receptor was isolated from a young man in good health. The sample taken for sequencing was naive CD4+ T cells sorted from blood. The sample's subset: CD45RA+ positively selected. The CDR3 here is CASRPPGSGNNEQFF. The CDR3 bases are TGTGCCAGCAGACCCCCGGGAAGCGGCAACAATGAGCAGTTCTTC.